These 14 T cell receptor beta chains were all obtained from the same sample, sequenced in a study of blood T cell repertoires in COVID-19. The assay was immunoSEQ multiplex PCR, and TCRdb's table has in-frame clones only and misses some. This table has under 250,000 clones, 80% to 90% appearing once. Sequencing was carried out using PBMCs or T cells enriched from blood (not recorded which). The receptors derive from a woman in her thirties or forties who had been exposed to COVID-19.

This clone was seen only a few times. The CDR3 is CSVGTDAYEQYF. The CDR3 coding sequence is TGCAGCGTTGGGACAGACGCCTACGAGCAGTACTTC. This chain connects TRBV29-1 to TRBJ2-7; D may be TRBD1 (6 bases). With 4 bases removed from V and 2 bases from J, the gap between germline ends came to 9 bases. Germline V gene lookup returns CDR1 SQVTM and CDR2 ANQGSEA. The CDR3 is 12 residues long.

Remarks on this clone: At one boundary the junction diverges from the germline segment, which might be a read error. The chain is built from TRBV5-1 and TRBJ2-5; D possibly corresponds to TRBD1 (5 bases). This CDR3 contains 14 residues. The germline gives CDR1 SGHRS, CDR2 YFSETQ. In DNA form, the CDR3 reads TGTGCCAGCAGCTTGGCCCTGGGGCCAGAGACCCAGTACTTC. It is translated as CASSLALGPETQYF.

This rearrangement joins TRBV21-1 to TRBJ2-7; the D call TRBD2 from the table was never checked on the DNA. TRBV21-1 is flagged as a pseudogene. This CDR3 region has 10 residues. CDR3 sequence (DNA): TGTGCCAGAGGGGGGGGCGAGCAGTACGTC. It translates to CARGGGEQYV.

CDR3 nucleotide sequence: TGTGCCAGCAGCTTAGTTGGGGGACAGGGTGGTCGAGAGACCCAGTACTTC. Its protein is CASSLVGGQGGRETQYF. This chain links TRBV7-2 with TRBJ2-5, with TRBD1 matching 9 bases. Germline lookup yields CDR1 SGHTA and CDR2 FQGNSA. V was pared by 1 base and J by 4 bases, with 10 bases of the junction left unmatched. The CDR3 runs 17 residues. The whole variable domain, filled in from reference TRBV7-2 and TRBJ2-5, reads GAGVSQSPSNKVTEKGKDVELRCDPISGHTALYWYRQSLGQGLEFLIYFQGNSAPDKSGLPSDRFSAERTGGSVSTLTIQRTQQEDSAVYLCASSLVGGQGGRETQYFGPGTRLLVL.

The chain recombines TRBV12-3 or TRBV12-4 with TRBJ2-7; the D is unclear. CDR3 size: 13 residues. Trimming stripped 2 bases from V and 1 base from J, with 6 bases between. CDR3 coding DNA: TGTGCCAGCAGTTTAAGCGTATCCTACGAGCAGTACGTC. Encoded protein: CASSLSVSYEQYV.

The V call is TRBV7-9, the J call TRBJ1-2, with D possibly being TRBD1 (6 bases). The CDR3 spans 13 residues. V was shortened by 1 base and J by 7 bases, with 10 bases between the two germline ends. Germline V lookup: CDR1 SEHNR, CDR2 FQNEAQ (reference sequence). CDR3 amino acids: CASSLDRVVGYTF. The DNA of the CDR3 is TGTGCCAGCAGCTTAGACAGGGTAGTTGGCTACACCTTC.

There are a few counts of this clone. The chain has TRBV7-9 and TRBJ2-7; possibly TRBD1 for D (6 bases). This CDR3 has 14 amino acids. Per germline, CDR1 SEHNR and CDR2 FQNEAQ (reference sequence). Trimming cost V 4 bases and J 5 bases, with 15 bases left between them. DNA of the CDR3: TGTGCCAGCAGCTCGACAGGATTCGTCCACGAGCAGTACTTC. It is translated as CASSSTGFVHEQYF.

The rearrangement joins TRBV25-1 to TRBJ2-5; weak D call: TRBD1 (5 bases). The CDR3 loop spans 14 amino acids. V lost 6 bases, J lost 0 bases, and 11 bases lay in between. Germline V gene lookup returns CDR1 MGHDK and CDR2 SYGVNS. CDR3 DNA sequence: TGTGCCAGCAGCCCTGCAGGGTACCAAGAGACCCAGTACTTC. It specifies CASSPAGYQETQYF.

CDR3 residues: CASSQGQSENSNQPQHF. The CDR3 DNA is TGTGCCAGCAGCCAAGGACAGTCGGAAAATAGCAATCAGCCCCAGCATTTT. The gene calls are TRBV3-1 (or the pseudogene TRBV3-2) and TRBJ1-5; tentatively, D is TRBD1 (5 bases). CDR1 is LGHDT and CDR2 is YNNKEL in the germline V gene (reference sequence). V was clipped by 1 base and J by 0 bases, with 13 bases between them. This CDR3 region has 17 residues.

CDR3 amino acids: CASSQGQTYEQYF. CDR3 nucleotides: TGTGCCAGTAGCCAGGGACAGACCTACGAGCAGTACTTC. The V call is TRBV19, the J call TRBJ2-7; 7 nucleotides match TRBD1. Germline-derived CDR1 and CDR2 are LNHDA and SQIVND (reference sequence). The CDR3 is made up of 13 amino acids. V lost 6 bases to trimming and J lost 2 bases; unmatched junction nucleotides: 4.

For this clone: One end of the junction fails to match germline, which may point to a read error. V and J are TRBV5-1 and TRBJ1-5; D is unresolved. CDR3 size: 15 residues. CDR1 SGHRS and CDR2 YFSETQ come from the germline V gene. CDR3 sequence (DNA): TGTGCCAGCAGCTTGGCCGGGAATAGCAATCAGCCCCAGCATTTT. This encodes CASSLAGNSNQPQHF.

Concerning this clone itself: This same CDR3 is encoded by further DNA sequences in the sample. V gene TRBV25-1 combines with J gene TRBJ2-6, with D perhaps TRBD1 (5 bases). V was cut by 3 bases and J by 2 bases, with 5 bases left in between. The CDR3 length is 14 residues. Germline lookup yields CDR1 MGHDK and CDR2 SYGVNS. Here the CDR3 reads CASSDRAGANVLTF. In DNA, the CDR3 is TGTGCCAGCAGTGACAGGGCTGGGGCCAACGTCCTGACTTTC. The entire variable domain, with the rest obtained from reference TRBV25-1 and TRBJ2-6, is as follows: EADIYQTPRYLVIGTGKKITLECSQTMGHDKMYWYQQDPGMELHLIHYSYGVNSTEKGDLSSESTVSRIRTEHFPLTLESARPSHTSQYLCASSDRAGANVLTFGAGSRLTVL.

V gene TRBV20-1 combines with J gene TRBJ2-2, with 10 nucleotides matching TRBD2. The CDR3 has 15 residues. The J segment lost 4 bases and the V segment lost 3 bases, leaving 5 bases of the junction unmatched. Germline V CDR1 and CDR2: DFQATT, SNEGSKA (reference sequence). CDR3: CSASDSGRLTGELFF. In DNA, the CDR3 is TGCAGTGCTAGTGATAGCGGGAGGCTCACCGGGGAGCTGTTTTTT.

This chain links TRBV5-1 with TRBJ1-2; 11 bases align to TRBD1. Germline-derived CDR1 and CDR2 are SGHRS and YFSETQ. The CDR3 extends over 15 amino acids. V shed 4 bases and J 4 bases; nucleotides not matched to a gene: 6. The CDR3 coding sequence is TGCGCCAGCAGCCTATGGACAGGGGGCGTCTATGGCTACACCTTC. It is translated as CASSLWTGGVYGYTF.